The rows below give T cell receptor beta chains drawn from one sample of a study of blood T cell repertoires in COVID-19. The protocol was immunoSEQ multiplex PCR, while the TCRdb copy is restricted to in-frame clones and leaves out a portion. Of roughly 200,000 clones in the sample, about 86% are singletons; the top ten hold 3% to 4%. Sequencing was performed on PBMCs or T cells enriched from blood (not recorded which). The receptors originated from a woman aged 40 to 50 with acute COVID-19. CDR3s include the opening cysteine and the closing phenylalanine or tryptophan. The order of the fields is V gene, J gene, clone size, D gene, CDR3 DNA, CDR3 protein. The D gene is left open where the match is weak. A row's size may be missing; if present it is once, few, many or a size class.

TRBV7-6,TRBJ1-1,.,.,TGTGCCAGCAGCTTAGGGGGCGGCCCGAACACTGAAGCTTTCTTT,CASSLGGGPNTEAFF
TRBV10-3,TRBJ2-5,.,TRBD2,TGTGCCATCAGGGGGACTAGCGGCCAGGCCCAGTACTTC,CAIRGTSGQAQYF
TRBV2,TRBJ2-1,.,TRBD1,TGTGCCGCCAGCAGACAGGGATTGGATGAGCAGTTCTTC,CAASRQGLDEQFF
TRBV5-5,TRBJ2-7,.,.,TGTGCCAGCAGCTTGGAATCTGGCAACCCCTACGAGCAGTACTTC,CASSLESGNPYEQYF
TRBV4-3,TRBJ2-1,few,.,TGCGCCAGCAGCCAAGGGCCCGGGGAGTACAATGAGCAGTTCTTC,CASSQGPGEYNEQFF
TRBV2,TRBJ1-2,.,.,TGTGCCAGCAGTGTCACAGAACGATGGGGCTACACCTTC,CASSVTERWGYTF
TRBV28,TRBJ2-7,.,.,TGTGCCAGCAATAGAGCCTACGAGCAGTACTTC,CASNRAYEQYF
TRBV2,TRBJ1-2,.,.,TGTGCCAGCAGTTGGGGGCTCTCTGGCTACACCTTC,CASSWGLSGYTF
TRBV7-9,TRBJ2-5,.,.,TGTGCCAGCAGTCCTACTCGGGACAGCCGGCGGGGAGAGACCCAGTACTTC,CASSPTRDSRRGETQYF
TRBV28,TRBJ2-7,.,TRBD2,TGTGCCAGCAGTTCCGGGACTAGCGGGAGTAATTACGAGCAGTACTTC,CASSSGTSGSNYEQYF
TRBV7-3,TRBJ2-2,.,TRBD2,TGTGCCAGCAGCTTATTAGCGGGAGAAGCGGTAGCGAACACCGGGGAGCTGTTTTTT,CASSLLAGEAVANTGELFF
TRBV5-1,TRBJ2-1,.,.,TGCGCCAGCAGCTTCCGACCCATGCGATTAGCGGTAACCTACAATGAGCAGTTCTTC,CASSFRPMRLAVTYNEQFF
TRBV27,TRBJ2-7,.,TRBD2,TGTGCCAGCAGTTTAGTCTCTACGGGAGGGCGGTACGAGCAGTACTTC,CASSLVSTGGRYEQYF
TRBV7-8,TRBJ2-5,.,.,TGTGCCAGCAGCTTAGGTCGACAGCAAGAGACCCAGTACTTC,CASSLGRQQETQYF
TRBV19,TRBJ1-2,once,.,TGTGCCAGTAGTGAGGCAGTTTATGGCTACACCTTC,CASSEAVYGYTF
TRBV5-1,TRBJ2-1,.,.,TGCGCCAGCAGCTCTTTGCAGGGCAATGAGCAGTTCTTC,CASSSLQGNEQFF
TRBV28,TRBJ1-5,.,.,TGTGCCAGCAGTTCCCCCCGTGCGTTGGGGGCGCAGGGGCAGCCCCAGCATTTT,CASSSPRALGAQGQPQHF
TRBV20-1,TRBJ1-1,.,.,TGCAGTGCCCCAACCCAGACTGAAGCTTTCTTT,CSAPTQTEAFF
TRBV5-4,TRBJ1-3,.,.,TGTGCCAGCAGCCCGGACTACTCTGGAAACACCATATATTTT,CASSPDYSGNTIYF
TRBV28,TRBJ1-2,.,TRBD1,TGTGCCAGCAGTTTCCGACAGGGGAACTATGGCTACACCTTC,CASSFRQGNYGYTF